This T cell receptor (beta chain) originates from a study of control samples from healthy donors and cancer patients. The assay was immunoSEQ multiplex PCR, and TCRdb's table has in-frame clones only and misses some. The sample lists 25,000 to 35,000 clones; around 91% were seen once. The CDR3 extends over 14 amino acids. V gave up 7 bases and J gave up 5 bases; unmatched junction bases: 8. Germline V lookup: CDR1 SGDLS, CDR2 YYNGEE. The sample taken for sequencing was PBMCs. The clonotype comes from a man aged 50 to 59 with lung cancer. This chain joins TRBV9 and TRBJ2-2; TRBD1 agrees at 7 bases. In nucleotides, the CDR3 is TGTGCCAGCGGTGTAACAGGGGTGACCGGGGAGCTGTTTTTT. Translating it yields CASGVTGVTGELFF.